Detailed here is one T cell receptor beta chain. The entry originates in a study of identical twins. TCRdb reprocessed the 5' RACE reads with MiXCR, giving one entry per CDR3 protein. In the table there are 700,000 or so distinct CDR3 sequences, roughly 20% of which are singletons. The CDR3 extends over 14 amino acids. The V and J ends lost 1 base and 4 bases respectively, with 10 bases between them. The V gene's germline CDR1 is SEHNR and CDR2 FQNEAQ (reference sequence). Another study also made use of these data, one on T cells expressing NK-cell markers.

The source is a woman between 18 and 29 years old in good health. The chain uses TRBV7-9 and TRBJ1-1; D is uncertain. The sample taken for sequencing was PBMCs. CDR3 nucleotide sequence: TGTGCCAGCAGCTTAGTCGCAGCAAGCACTGAAGCTTTCTTT. It is translated as CASSLVAASTEAFF.